Listed below are T cell receptor beta chains from one sample, sequenced in a study of CD4 T cells in relation to SARS-CoV-2 and coronaviruses. Method: immunoSEQ multiplex PCR; TCRdb's copy keeps in-frame clones and lacks some. There are roughly 30,000 clones in the sample; 78% occur only once, and approximately 22% lies in the top ten. These receptors lack a known antigen. Sample: CD4+ T cells from PBMCs, cultured in vitro. Receptors were obtained from a human donor in good health. The CDR3 runs from the conserved cysteine through the conserved F or W. A D gene is named only where the DNA matches it firmly. The size field is filled for only some rows; it gives once, few, many or a size class.

J gene,V gene,D gene,clone size,CDR3 protein,CDR3 DNA
TRBJ1-5,TRBV28,TRBD1,.,CASSAQPGGDNQPQHF,TGTGCCAGCAGTGCTCAACCAGGGGGGGACAATCAGCCCCAGCATTTT
TRBJ1-3,TRBV2,TRBD1,.,CASSLQGFSGNTIYF,TGTGCCAGCAGTCTACAGGGGTTCTCTGGAAACACCATATATTTT
TRBJ1-3,TRBV29-1,TRBD1,.,CSVGQSGNTIYF,TGCAGCGTGGGACAGTCTGGAAACACCATATATTTT
TRBJ2-5,TRBV10-3,.,.,CAITRTEGETQYF,TGTGCCATCACTCGGACGGAGGGGGAGACCCAGTACTTC
TRBJ2-5,TRBV5-1,.,.,CASSVGTAQETQYF,TGCGCCAGCAGCGTCGGGACCGCCCAAGAGACCCAGTACTTC
TRBJ2-3,TRBV10-3,.,.,CAISPGGTDTQYF,TGTGCCATCAGTCCCGGGGGAACAGATACGCAGTATTTT
TRBJ2-7,TRBV3-1/TRBV3-2,.,.,CASSWKGTEYEQYF,TGTGCCAGCAGCTGGAAGGGGACCGAGTACGAGCAGTACTTC
TRBJ1-2,TRBV19,.,few,CASSIASGRHYGYTF,TGTGCCAGTAGTATAGCCTCTGGACGGCACTATGGCTACACCTTC
TRBJ2-7,TRBV7-9,.,.,CASSHRPGLDYEQYF,TGTGCCAGCAGCCATAGACCGGGACTTGACTACGAGCAGTACTTC
TRBJ2-7,TRBV12-3/TRBV12-4,TRBD1,.,CASSWDRGAEQYF,TGTGCCAGCAGTTGGGACAGGGGAGCCGAGCAGTACTTC
TRBJ1-4,TRBV30,TRBD1,.,CAWSAGTGVRIRPEKLFF,TGTGCCTGGAGTGCCGGGACAGGAGTACGGATAAGACCTGAAAAACTGTTTTTT
TRBJ2-7,TRBV3-1/TRBV3-2,.,few,CASSPRGGGEQYF,TGTGCCAGCAGCCCTCGAGGGGGAGGCGAGCAGTACTTC
TRBJ2-3,TRBV10-2,.,.,CASSGVENPTDTQYF,TGCGCCAGCAGTGGGGTGGAGAACCCCACAGATACGCAGTATTTT
TRBJ2-7,TRBV5-8,.,.,CASSLTLYEQYF,TGTGCCAGCAGCTTGACTCTCTACGAGCAGTACTTC
TRBJ2-3,TRBV4-3,.,.,CASSQEASGTDTQYF,TGCGCCAGCAGCCAAGAGGCTAGCGGCACAGATACGCAGTATTTT
TRBJ2-7,TRBV30,.,.,CAWSLGQSYEQYF,TGTGCCTGGAGCCTTGGACAGTCCTACGAGCAGTACTTC
TRBJ2-7,TRBV11-2,TRBD2,.,CASSPLGRAGVSSYEQYF,TGTGCCAGCAGCCCATTGGGCAGAGCGGGGGTTTCCTCCTACGAGCAGTACTTC
TRBJ2-6,TRBV2,.,.,CASSHTDMVGGANVLTF,TGTGCCAGCAGCCATACAGATATGGTGGGAGGGGCCAACGTCCTGACTTTC
TRBJ2-1,TRBV3-1/TRBV3-2,.,.,CASSQEGNRDNEQFF,TGTGCCAGCAGCCAAGAAGGGAACCGGGACAATGAGCAGTTCTTC
TRBJ1-1,TRBV13,TRBD1,few,CASSPGQGKVNAMNTEAFF,TGTGCCAGCAGCCCCGGACAGGGGAAAGTTAATGCTATGAACACTGAAGCTTTCTTT
TRBJ2-7,TRBV5-1,.,few,CASSLAGPGSEQYF,TGCGCCAGCAGCTTGGCCGGACCGGGGTCCGAGCAGTACTTC
TRBJ2-7,TRBV5-1,TRBD2,.,CASSLGLAGVAYEQYF,TGCGCCAGCAGCTTGGGACTAGCGGGAGTGGCCTACGAGCAGTACTTC
TRBJ1-5,TRBV4-1,.,once,CASSQGPGGGGTNQPQHF,TGCGCCAGCAGCCAAGGTCCCGGGGGAGGAGGCACTAATCAGCCCCAGCATTTT
TRBJ2-3,TRBV19,.,.,CASSVWGLQYF,TGTGCCAGTAGTGTGTGGGGACTGCAGTATTTT
TRBJ2-7,TRBV9,.,.,CASSPGVGEQYF,TGTGCCAGCAGCCCGGGGGTCGGCGAGCAGTACTTC
TRBJ2-1,TRBV9,TRBD2,.,CASSTDGLAGGEQFF,TGTGCCAGCAGCACGGACGGACTAGCGGGAGGTGAGCAGTTCTTC
TRBJ1-6,TRBV30,.,.,CAWTWGFPIRALHF,TGTGCCTGGACGTGGGGGTTCCCAATTCGGGCCCTCCACTTT
TRBJ1-2,TRBV5-1,.,.,CASSLDVQVNYGYTF,TGCGCCAGCAGCTTGGACGTGCAGGTTAACTATGGCTACACCTTC
TRBJ1-1,TRBV7-2,TRBD1,.,CASSFTGGAVNTEAFF,TGTGCCAGCAGCTTTACAGGGGGGGCTGTGAACACTGAAGCTTTCTTT
TRBJ2-7,TRBV11-2,.,.,CASSPGHQSYEQYF,TGTGCCAGCAGCCCGGGACACCAGTCCTACGAGCAGTACTTC
TRBJ2-5,TRBV27,TRBD1,.,CASSPYPPGQRETQYF,TGTGCCAGCAGTCCCTACCCACCGGGACAGAGAGAGACCCAGTACTTC
TRBJ2-1,TRBV13,.,.,CASSLHGASRVYNEQFF,TGTGCCAGCAGCCTGCACGGGGCCTCAAGGGTTTACAATGAGCAGTTCTTC
TRBJ2-7,TRBV6-6,TRBD1,.,CASRPGQGGVYF,TGTGCCAGCAGACCAGGACAGGGGGGAGTTTACTTC
TRBJ2-7,TRBV7-2,.,.,CASSLKDGSLWEQYF,TGTGCCAGCAGCTTAAAAGATGGAAGCCTGTGGGAGCAGTACTTC
TRBJ1-2,TRBV9,TRBD1,.,CASSRDRGTYGYTF,TGTGCCAGCAGCCGGGACAGGGGTACCTATGGCTACACCTTC
TRBJ2-1,TRBV12-5,.,.,CASGLVLIGGIDEQFF,TGTGCTAGTGGTTTGGTACTCATAGGAGGGATCGATGAGCAGTTCTTC
TRBJ2-1,TRBV4-3,TRBD2,.,CASSQDLSGGGNEQFF,TGCGCCAGCAGCCAAGATTTGAGCGGGGGGGGTAATGAGCAGTTCTTC
TRBJ2-5,TRBV9,TRBD2,.,CASSEGLAGEETQYF,TGTGCCAGCAGCGAGGGACTAGCGGGGGAAGAGACCCAGTACTTC
TRBJ2-5,TRBV7-9,TRBD1,.,CASSITGAGETQYF,TGTGCCAGCAGCATAACAGGGGCGGGAGAGACCCAGTACTTC
TRBJ1-6,TRBV12-3/TRBV12-4,TRBD1,once,CASRTGGSSPLHF,TGTGCCAGCAGAACAGGGGGCAGTTCACCCCTCCACTTT